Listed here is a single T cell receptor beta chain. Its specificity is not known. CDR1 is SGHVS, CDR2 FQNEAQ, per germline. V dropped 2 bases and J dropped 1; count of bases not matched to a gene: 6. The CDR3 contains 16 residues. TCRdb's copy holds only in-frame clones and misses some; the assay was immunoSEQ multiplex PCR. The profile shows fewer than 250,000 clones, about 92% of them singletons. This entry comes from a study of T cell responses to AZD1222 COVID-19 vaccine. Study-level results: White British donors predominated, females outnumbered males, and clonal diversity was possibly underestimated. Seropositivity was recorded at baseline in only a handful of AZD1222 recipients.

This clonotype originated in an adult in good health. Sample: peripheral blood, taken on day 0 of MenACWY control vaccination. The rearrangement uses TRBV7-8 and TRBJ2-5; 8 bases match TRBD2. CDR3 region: CASSLRSGVGQETQYF. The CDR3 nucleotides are TGTGCCAGCAGCTTACGTAGCGGGGTGGGCCAAGAGACCCAGTACTTC.